This T cell receptor beta chain stems from a study of T cell responses to AZD1222 COVID-19 vaccine. Study findings and constraints: Regions 160-218 and 743-854 dominated among vaccine-associated CD4 TCRs spanning spike. Repertoire sampling happened only post peak T cell response.

Produced via immunoSEQ multiplex PCR; TCRdb's table is partial and in-frame only. The data show roughly 110,000 clones, around 87% seen once. Note on this clone: Its antigen is unknown.

Trimming cost V 3 bases and J 5 bases, with 11 bases left between them. This CDR3 has 13 residues. Germline CDR1 is MNHNS and CDR2 is SASEGT. This TCR came from an adult in good health. Sequenced material: peripheral blood, taken on day 0 of AZD1222 vaccination. V usage is TRBV6-1 and J usage is TRBJ2-7, with D perhaps assigned TRBD1 or TRBD2 (6 bases each). CDR3 nucleotide sequence: TGTGCCAGCAGTGATAGGGGGGCCCACGAGCAGTACTTC. Its translation: CASSDRGAHEQYF.